These T cell receptor beta chains were read from a single sample in a study of identical twins. TCRdb reanalysed the 5' RACE reads using MiXCR and keeps one entry per CDR3 protein. Here the sample spans over 550,000 distinct CDR3 sequences, 7% to 7.5% being singletons. Separately, the same data were catalogued under a study of yellow fever vaccine responses in identical twins.

The specimen sequenced was PBMCs. The receptors shown here come from a woman aged 18-29 years in good health. CDR3s include the opening cysteine and the closing phenylalanine or tryptophan. Fields, in order: D gene, V gene, clone size, J gene, CDR3 DNA, CDR3 protein. A D gene is named only where the DNA matches it firmly. Only part of the rows carry a size: once, few, many, or a class if the clone is expanded.

>.|TRBV12-3/TRBV12-4|many|TRBJ2-2
TGTGCCAGCAGGACAACCCCGAACACCGGGGAGCTGTTTTTT
CASRTTPNTGELFF
>.|TRBV19|.|TRBJ1-1
TGTGCCAGTAGTATACAGGTTTTTAACACTGAAGCTTTCTTT
CASSIQVFNTEAFF
>.|TRBV7-2|few|TRBJ1-1
TGTGCCAGCAGCCTCCAGGCCGCGGGGAACACTGAAGCTTTCTTT
CASSLQAAGNTEAFF
>.|TRBV29-1|.|TRBJ2-7
TGCAGCGTTGAAGATCCAGGCAGCTCCTACGAGCAGTACTTC
CSVEDPGSSYEQYF
>.|TRBV20-1|.|TRBJ2-1
TGCAGTGCTCAACAGTTAAGCGGGTCCGGGAATGAGCAGTTCTTC
CSAQQLSGSGNEQFF
>TRBD2|TRBV19|few|TRBJ2-3
TGTGCCAGTAGGCTAGCGGGAGTGGGAGATACGCAGTATTTT
CASRLAGVGDTQYF
>TRBD2|TRBV12-3/TRBV12-4|.|TRBJ2-5
TGTGCCTGCAGCCCCGGCGGGGGAGCGGAGACCCAGTACTTC
CACSPGGGAETQYF
>.|TRBV25-1|.|TRBJ2-1
TGTGCCAGCAGTGAGCCCAATAGAGGGCAGCGGCAGTTCTTC
CASSEPNRGQRQFF
>.|TRBV12-3/TRBV12-4|.|TRBJ1-5
TGTGCCAGCAGTTTAGGTTCTTGGGGGAATCAGCCCCAGCATTTT
CASSLGSWGNQPQHF
>.|TRBV12-3/TRBV12-4|many|TRBJ2-2
TGTGCCAGTGGGGAGCAGGCGGTCACCGGGGAGCTGTTTTTT
CASGEQAVTGELFF
>TRBD1|TRBV29-1|many|TRBJ1-3
TGCAGCGTTGGAGACAGGGGGACTGGAAACACCATATATTTT
CSVGDRGTGNTIYF
>.|TRBV20-1|few|TRBJ2-1
TGCAGTGCGGCGGAGAATGAGCAGTTCTTC
CSAAENEQFF
>.|TRBV28|many|TRBJ1-5
TGTGCCAGCAGCAACATAGGGCCCCAGCATTTT
CASSNIGPQHF
>TRBD1|TRBV4-1|.|TRBJ2-1
TGCGCCAGCAGCCAAGTATTGGGGACAGGGACCGATGAGCAGTTCTTC
CASSQVLGTGTDEQFF
>.|TRBV24-1|many|TRBJ1-1
TGTGCCACCAGTGGATTGCGACACGGCAACACTGAAGCTTTCTTT
CATSGLRHGNTEAFF
>.|TRBV6-5|.|TRBJ2-1
TGTGCCAGCAGTTACTCTGGGCCCGACTGGAATGAGCAGTTCTTC
CASSYSGPDWNEQFF
>.|TRBV21-1|.|TRBJ2-3
TGTGCCAGCAGCAAATGGGTTACTAGTTTAGGGAGCACAGATACGCAGTATTTT
CASSKWVTSLGSTDTQYF
>TRBD2|TRBV20-1|.|TRBJ2-5
TGCAGTGCTAGTGGGACTAGCGAGGCCCAGTACTTC
CSASGTSEAQYF
>TRBD2|TRBV28|few|TRBJ2-1
TGTGCCAGCAGTTCCGGAGTTAGCGGGAGGGCATACAATGAGCAGTTCTTC
CASSSGVSGRAYNEQFF
>.|TRBV5-1|many|TRBJ2-3
TGCGCCAGCAGCTTGGGGGCCGCCATCATCACAGATACGCAGTATTTT
CASSLGAAIITDTQYF
>.|TRBV7-2|few|TRBJ2-7
TGTGCCAGCAGCTTAGGGGGGAATCCCGGCATCTACGAGCAGTACTTC
CASSLGGNPGIYEQYF
>TRBD1|TRBV20-1|.|TRBJ2-7
TGCAGTGCTTCGAGATCCGGGACAGGGGGATACGAGCAGTACTTC
CSASRSGTGGYEQYF
>TRBD1|TRBV3-1|few|TRBJ2-2
TGTGCCAGCAGCAGGGGGCGTAAGACCGGGGAGCTGTTTTTT
CASSRGRKTGELFF
>.|TRBV10-2|many|TRBJ2-5
TGCGCCAGCAGTGTCAGGGGCCAAGAGACCCAGTACTTC
CASSVRGQETQYF
>.|TRBV20-1|few|TRBJ2-5
TGCAGTGCTCTAAGGGCAGGGGAGTTTGAGACCCAGTACTTC
CSALRAGEFETQYF
>TRBD2|TRBV27|.|TRBJ2-5
TGTGCCAGCAGTCAAAGGGAGGGCGAGACCCAGTACTTC
CASSQREGETQYF
>.|TRBV20-1|few|TRBJ1-5
TGCAGTGCTAGAGATCTTCGCGACAGCAATCAGCCCCAGCATTTT
CSARDLRDSNQPQHF
>TRBD1|TRBV14|many|TRBJ1-1
TGTGCCAGCACCCCCGAGGAGGGGGCGCGGGCTTTCTTT
CASTPEEGARAFF
>TRBD2|TRBV9|few|TRBJ2-5
TGTGCCAGCAGTCCACGGGGGGGACTAGCGGAAAGAGAGACCCAGTACTTC
CASSPRGGLAERETQYF
>.|TRBV12-3/TRBV12-4|many|TRBJ2-7
TGTGCCAGCACCGACGGAGGAGCCTACGAGCAGTACTTC
CASTDGGAYEQYF
>.|TRBV19|few|TRBJ2-7
TGTGCCATCGACGGATACCCCTACGAGCAGTACTTC
CAIDGYPYEQYF
>TRBD2|TRBV4-1|few|TRBJ2-3
TGCGCCAGCAGCCCAGACGTGGGGACTGGGAGGGCAGATACGCAGTATTTT
CASSPDVGTGRADTQYF
>.|TRBV20-1|few|TRBJ2-5
TGCAGTGCCAGGACGATGGCGGGGCCGTACCAAGAGACCCAGTACTTC
CSARTMAGPYQETQYF
>.|TRBV20-1|many|TRBJ2-7
TGCAGTGCTCAGGCCGACATCTCCTACGAGCAGTACTTC
CSAQADISYEQYF
>TRBD1|TRBV7-6|few|TRBJ1-1
TGTGCCAGCAGCTTATCTCCGGGACAGGGTGGCACTGAAGCTTTCTTT
CASSLSPGQGGTEAFF
>.|TRBV12-3/TRBV12-4|few|TRBJ1-1
TGTGCCAGCAGTTTTCGGGATGGCACTGAAGCTTTCTTT
CASSFRDGTEAFF
>TRBD1|TRBV12-3/TRBV12-4|many|TRBJ1-1
TGTGCCAGCAGCACGGACAGGGCCTCTGAAGCTTTCTTT
CASSTDRASEAFF
>TRBD1|TRBV6-1|few|TRBJ2-2
TGTGCCAGCAGACTGGGACAGTACACCGGGGAGCTGTTTTTT
CASRLGQYTGELFF
>TRBD2|TRBV27|.|TRBJ2-1
TGTGCCAGCACTTTAACTGGCGGGAGCTTGAATGAGCAGTTCTTC
CASTLTGGSLNEQFF
>.|TRBV6-1|.|TRBJ2-5
TGTGCCAGCACCCGCTCTAGCCTCCAAGAGACCCAGTACTTC
CASTRSSLQETQYF
>TRBD1|TRBV13|many|TRBJ1-2
TGTGCCAGCAGCTCCGACAGGGTCTTCGGCTATGGCTACACCTTC
CASSSDRVFGYGYTF
>TRBD2|TRBV20-1|.|TRBJ2-7
TGCAGTGCTAGAAGCGGGAGCGCGAGCTCCTACGAGCAGTACTTC
CSARSGSASSYEQYF
>TRBD2|TRBV6-5|.|TRBJ2-7
TGTGCCAGCAGTTACTCGCTAGCGGGATGGTACGAGCAGTACTTC
CASSYSLAGWYEQYF
>.|TRBV6-6|many|TRBJ2-5
TGTGCCAGCAGTTACGACGACCAAGAGACCCAGTACTTC
CASSYDDQETQYF
>TRBD2|TRBV6-1|many|TRBJ2-5
TGTGCCAGCAGCCGCGGGACTAGCGTCGAGACCCAGTACTTC
CASSRGTSVETQYF
>.|TRBV29-1|.|TRBJ2-1
TGCAGTACACAACAGGCCTCCTACAATGAGCAGTTCTTC
CSTQQASYNEQFF
>.|TRBV10-3|.|TRBJ1-2
TGTGCCATCAGTGAGTCTGGGGGTAACGGCTACACCTTC
CAISESGGNGYTF
>TRBD1|TRBV12-3/TRBV12-4|many|TRBJ1-1
TGTGCCAGCAGCCAGACAGGGATGAACACTGAAGCTTTCTTT
CASSQTGMNTEAFF
>TRBD2|TRBV6-6|.|TRBJ2-5
TGTGCCAGCAGTTCTGGGGAGGGGGAGACCCAGTACTTC
CASSSGEGETQYF
>.|TRBV12-3/TRBV12-4|many|TRBJ1-1
TGTGCCAGCACCCCCGACAGTGTAACTGAAGCTTTCTTT
CASTPDSVTEAFF
>.|TRBV24-1|many|TRBJ2-2
TGTGCCACCAGTGATTTGGACCGGACCGGGGAGCTGTTTTTT
CATSDLDRTGELFF
>.|TRBV6-5|.|TRBJ1-1
TGTGCCAGCAGTTACTCCCCAGATCCCCTGAACACTGAAGCTTTCTTT
CASSYSPDPLNTEAFF
>TRBD1|TRBV12-3/TRBV12-4|few|TRBJ2-6
TGTGCCAGCAGATCCTTAACAGGGGCCTCTGGGGCCAACGTCCTGACTTTC
CASRSLTGASGANVLTF
>TRBD1|TRBV29-1|many|TRBJ2-7
TGCAGCGTTGAAGTCGGGACAGGGGTTCCCTACGAGCAGTACTTC
CSVEVGTGVPYEQYF
>TRBD2|TRBV29-1|few|TRBJ2-1
TGCAGCGTTGGTCGACTAGCGGGAGACACCTACAATGAGCAGTTCTTC
CSVGRLAGDTYNEQFF